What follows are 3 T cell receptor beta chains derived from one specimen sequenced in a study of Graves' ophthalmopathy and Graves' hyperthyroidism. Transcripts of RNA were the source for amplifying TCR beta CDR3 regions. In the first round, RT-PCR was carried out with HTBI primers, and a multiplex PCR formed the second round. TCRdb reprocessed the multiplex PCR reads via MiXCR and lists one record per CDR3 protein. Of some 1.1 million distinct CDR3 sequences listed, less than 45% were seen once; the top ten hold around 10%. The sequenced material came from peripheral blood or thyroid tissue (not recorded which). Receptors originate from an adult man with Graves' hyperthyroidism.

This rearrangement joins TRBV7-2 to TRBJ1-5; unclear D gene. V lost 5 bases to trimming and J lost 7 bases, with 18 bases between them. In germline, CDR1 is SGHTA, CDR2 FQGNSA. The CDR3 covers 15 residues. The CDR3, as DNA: TGTGCCAGCAGCGTCGGAGGTGTTTTAGGCCAGCCCCAGCATTTT. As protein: CASSVGGVLGQPQHF.

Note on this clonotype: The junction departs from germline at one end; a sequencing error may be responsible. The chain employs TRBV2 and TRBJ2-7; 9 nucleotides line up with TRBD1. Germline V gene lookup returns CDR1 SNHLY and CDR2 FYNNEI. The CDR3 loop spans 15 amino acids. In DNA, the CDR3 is TGTGCCAGCAGTGGGACAGGGGTATCCACCGGGGAGCTGTACTTC. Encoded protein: CASSGTGVSTGELYF.

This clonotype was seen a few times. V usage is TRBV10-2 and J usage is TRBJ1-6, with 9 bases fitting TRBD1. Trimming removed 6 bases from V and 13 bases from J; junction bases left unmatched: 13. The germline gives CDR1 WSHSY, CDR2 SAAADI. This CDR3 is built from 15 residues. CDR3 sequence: CASRAGTGRNQPLHF. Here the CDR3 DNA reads TGCGCCAGCAGGGCCGGGACAGGGAGAAATCAGCCCCTCCACTTT.